The entry that follows covers one TCR beta chain sequence. Its antigen is unknown. Thyroid surgery took place with no prior treatment in any patient. This sample is drawn from a study of metastatic and nonmetastatic thyroid tumors. Notes on the study in general: According to reports, the diversity of TCR beta was significantly higher in malignant thyroid tumors than in benign nodules, and this held in both blood and tumor samples.

Via MiXCR, TCRdb re-called the PCR reads. The sample has approximately 14,000 clones; under 35% are singletons. The CDR3 is 15 residues long. Germline V CDR1 and CDR2: MNHEY, SMNVEV (reference sequence). The receptor was isolated from a female donor with papillary thyroid cancer or a benign thyroid nodule (not recorded which). Some clones in this sample may be carry-over from other donors' samples. The sample taken for sequencing was blood. The chain recombines TRBV27 with TRBJ2-7; D might be TRBD2 (6 bases). TRBJ2-4 explains the end of the DNA better; the J call may be wrong. CDR3 in amino acids: CASSLAGLAKNIQYF. The CDR3 DNA sequence: TGTGCCAGCAGTTTAGCGGGACTAGCCAAAAACATTCAGTACTTC.